This T cell receptor (beta chain) was sequenced for a study of cytomegalovirus exposure and HLA in healthy donors. The PCR made use of 60 Vbeta and 13 Jbeta primers. Assay: immunoSEQ multiplex PCR; the TCRdb copy retains only in-frame clones and omits some. The sample carries approximately 150,000 clones, more than 70% recorded once. Germline V gene data show CDR1 as SGDLS and CDR2 as YYNGEE. Deletions cut 2 bases from V and 0 bases from J, with 18 bases between. The CDR3 runs to 18 residues. Input material: PBMCs. The sequence was obtained from a man younger than 40 in good health and CMV-seronegative. The chain uses TRBV9 and TRBJ1-5; maybe TRBD1 (5 bases). CDR3 sequence: CASSVKGLSPYSNQPQHF. CDR3 sequence (DNA): TGTGCCAGCAGCGTGAAGGGGTTGTCCCCTTATAGCAATCAGCCCCAGCATTTT.